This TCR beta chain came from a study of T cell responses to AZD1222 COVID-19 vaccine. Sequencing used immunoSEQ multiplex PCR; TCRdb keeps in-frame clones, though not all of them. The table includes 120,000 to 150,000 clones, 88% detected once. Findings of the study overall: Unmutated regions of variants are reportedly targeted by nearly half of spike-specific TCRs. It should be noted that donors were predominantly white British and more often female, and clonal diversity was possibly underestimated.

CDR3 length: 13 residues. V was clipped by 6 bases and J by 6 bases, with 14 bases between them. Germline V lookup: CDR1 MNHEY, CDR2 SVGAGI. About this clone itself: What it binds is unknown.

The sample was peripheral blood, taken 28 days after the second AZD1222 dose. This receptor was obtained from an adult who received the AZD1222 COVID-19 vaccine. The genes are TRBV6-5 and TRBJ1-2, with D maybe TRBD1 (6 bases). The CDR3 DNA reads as TGTGCCAGCAGGAATACAGGGACTGATGGCTACACCTTC. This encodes CASRNTGTDGYTF.